Each of the 8 T cell receptor beta chains below was sequenced from the same sample in a study of PD-1 blockade in classical Hodgkin lymphoma. Time point indicated: cycle 4 day 1 (C4D1), after about 6 weeks of nivolumab. Each patient experienced a relapse that followed autologous stem cell transplantation, and brentuximab vedotin exposure varied. Applied to thawed PBMCs, magnetic negative selection was the method used to isolate CD8+ T cells. The data were produced by immunoSEQ multiplex PCR, yet TCRdb's version contains in-frame clones alone and is incomplete. The data show 12,000 or so clones, around 84% seen once. The specimen was CD8+ T cells from blood, collected before the fourth cycle of nivolumab. The receptors here all came from a human donor with classical Hodgkin lymphoma. The donor label of this sample is uncertain.

This rearrangement joins TRBV7-9 to TRBJ1-2; unclear D gene. CDR1 is SEHNR, CDR2 FQNEAQ, per germline (reference sequence). CDR3 size: 18 residues. V shed 5 bases and J shed 0 bases, with 22 bases lying between them. The CDR3 DNA follows: TGTGCCAGCAGCCCCCCTTTTGTCGGTCAGACGCCTAACTATGGCTACACCTTC. Protein sequence: CASSPPFVGQTPNYGYTF.

The V gene is TRBV4-1, the J gene TRBJ2-2; D is uncertain. This CDR3 region has 15 residues. V shed 1 base and J shed 1 base, with 7 bases lying between them. The germline CDR1 and CDR2 sequences are MGHRA and YSYEKL. The CDR3 region is CASSQVPLNTGELFF. Written as DNA, the CDR3 is TGCGCCAGCAGCCAAGTTCCATTGAACACCGGGGAGCTGTTTTTT.

On this clone: One junction end does not reproduce the germline sequence, and a read error may be involved. V is TRBV2 and J is TRBJ2-1, with TRBD1 matching over 9 bases. The germline gives CDR1 SNHLY, CDR2 FYNNEI. The CDR3 length is 13 residues. The chain's CDR3 is CASSETGGVLGVF. The CDR3 nucleotides are TGTGCCAGCAGCGAGACAGGGGGGGTATTAGGAGTCTTC.

This clone is medium-sized within its sample. The genes are TRBV7-2 and TRBJ2-5; D not certain. CDR1 and CDR2 from the germline V gene are SGHTA and FQGNSA. The CDR3 covers 13 residues. V lost 5 bases, J lost 5 bases, and 12 bases lay in between. This chain's CDR3 is CASSLGRYETQYF. The CDR3, as DNA: TGTGCCAGCAGCCTGGGTCGGTATGAGACCCAGTACTTC.

Only a few counts were recorded for this clone. The chain carries TRBV7-9 and TRBJ2-7; D not resolved. From germline, CDR1 is SEHNR and CDR2 FQNEAQ (reference sequence). The CDR3 covers 12 residues. V lost 4 bases to trimming and J lost 0 bases, with 4 bases between them. The CDR3 reads CASSSVSYEQYF. The CDR3 DNA reads TGTGCCAGCAGCTCCGTCTCCTACGAGCAGTACTTC.

The chain carries TRBV28 and TRBJ1-2; a weak D match, TRBD1 (5 bases). The germline V and J ends were trimmed by 3 bases and 8 bases, with 16 bases remaining between them. The CDR3 is 14 residues long. Germline assignment: CDR1 MDHEN and CDR2 SYDVKM. Here the CDR3 reads CASSFGLRGDGYTF. In nucleotides, the CDR3 is TGTGCCAGCAGTTTCGGTTTGAGGGGAGACGGCTACACCTTC.

This rearrangement joins TRBV7-8 to TRBJ2-7, with 10 bases that match TRBD2. With 5 bases clipped from V and 7 bases from J, the junction kept 23 bases outside the gene matches. The V gene's germline CDR1 is SGHVS and CDR2 FQNEAQ. The CDR3 sequence is 19 residues long. The CDR3: CASSQPEVLAGVYFPEQYF. CDR3 nucleotides: TGTGCCAGCAGCCAACCCGAGGTTCTAGCGGGAGTTTATTTCCCGGAGCAGTACTTC.

The chain carries TRBV27 and TRBJ2-7; either TRBD1 or TRBD2 may supply D (5 bases each). Germline CDR1 and CDR2: MNHEY and SMNVEV (reference sequence). CDR3 length equals 14 residues. V lost 3 bases and J 2 bases, leaving 11 bases between the germline ends. CDR3 amino acids: CASSFQGTTYEQYF. For the CDR3, the DNA is TGTGCCAGCAGTTTTCAAGGGACCACCTACGAGCAGTACTTC.